This T cell receptor beta chain was identified during a study of blood T cell repertoires in COVID-19. J gave up 2 bases and V 4 bases, and 10 bases lay outside the gene matches. The CDR3 runs 16 residues. CDR1 and CDR2 from the germline V gene are SQVTM and ANQGSEA. Sequencing was performed with immunoSEQ multiplex PCR; in TCRdb, only in-frame clones are kept and a portion is missing. The profile shows about 340,000 clones, about 90% of them singletons. Sequenced input: peripheral blood. The chain links TRBV29-1 to TRBJ2-5, with 10 bases identical to TRBD2. The TCR comes from a woman in her seventies with COVID-19, enrolled during active disease. The CDR3: CSVATRPLAGQETQYF. As DNA, the CDR3 is TGCAGCGTTGCAACCCGCCCACTAGCGGGGCAAGAGACCCAGTACTTC.